This TCR beta chain was profiled in a study of human T cells and chemical hapten exposure. Time point in this sample: healthy volunteer bleed at 6 weeks. From whole blood left unfractionated, total RNA was extracted. This clonotype was picked up a small number of times. Between the trimmed V and J ends, which lost 0 bases and 7 bases, there was a span of 7 bases. The germline V gene has CDR1 MNHEY and CDR2 SVGEGT. This CDR3 is built from 13 residues. MiXCR was run by TCRdb on the RACE reads, yielding one entry per CDR3 protein. The repertoire consists of 65,000 or so distinct CDR3 sequences, with around 6.3% occurring once and the leading ten covering 3% to 4%.

The sequenced sample consisted of whole blood. The clonotype originates from a female donor in good health. Some clones in this sample may be carry-over from other donors' samples. This chain uses TRBV6-2 or TRBV6-3 with TRBJ2-1, with D unclear. CDR3 region: CASSYSITNEQFF. The CDR3 bases are TGTGCCAGCAGTTACTCGATTACGAATGAGCAGTTCTTC.